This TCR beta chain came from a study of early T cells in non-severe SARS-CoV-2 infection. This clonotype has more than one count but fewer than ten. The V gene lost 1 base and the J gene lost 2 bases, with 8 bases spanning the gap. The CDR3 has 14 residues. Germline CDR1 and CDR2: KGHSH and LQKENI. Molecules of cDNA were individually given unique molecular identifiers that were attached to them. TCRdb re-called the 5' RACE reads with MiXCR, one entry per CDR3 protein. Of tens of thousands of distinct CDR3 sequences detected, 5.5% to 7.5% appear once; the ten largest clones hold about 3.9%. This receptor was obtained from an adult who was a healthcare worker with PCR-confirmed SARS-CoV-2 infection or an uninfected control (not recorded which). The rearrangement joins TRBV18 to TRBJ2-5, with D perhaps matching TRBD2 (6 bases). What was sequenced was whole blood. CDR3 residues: CASSPLRGQETQYF. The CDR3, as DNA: TGTGCCAGCTCACCACTGCGGGGACAAGAGACCCAGTACTTC.